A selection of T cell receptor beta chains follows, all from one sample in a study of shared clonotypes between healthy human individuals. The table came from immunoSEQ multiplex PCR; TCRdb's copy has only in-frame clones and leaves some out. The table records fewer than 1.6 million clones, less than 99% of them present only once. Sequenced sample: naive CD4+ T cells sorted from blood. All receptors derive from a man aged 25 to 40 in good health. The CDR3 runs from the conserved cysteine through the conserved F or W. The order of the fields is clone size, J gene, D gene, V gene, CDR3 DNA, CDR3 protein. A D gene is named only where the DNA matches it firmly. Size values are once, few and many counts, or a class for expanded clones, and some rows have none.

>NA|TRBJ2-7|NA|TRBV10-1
TGCGCCAGCAGTGAGAGGGGGGGCGCGCAGTACTTC
CASSERGGAQYF
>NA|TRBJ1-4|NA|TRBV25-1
TGTGCCAGCAGTGAATGGGGGGCAGGGAAGGAAAAACTGTTTTTT
CASSEWGAGKEKLFF
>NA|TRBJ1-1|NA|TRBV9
TGTGCCAGCAGCGCTCAGACAGTGATGAACACTGAAGCTTTCTTT
CASSAQTVMNTEAFF
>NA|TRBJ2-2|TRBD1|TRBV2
TGTGCCAGCGAACAGGGGGCTGGTGGCACCGGGGAGCTGTTTTTT
CASEQGAGGTGELFF
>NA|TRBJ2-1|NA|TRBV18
TGTGCCAGCTCACCGATCTTCCTCTACAATGAGCAGTTCTTC
CASSPIFLYNEQFF
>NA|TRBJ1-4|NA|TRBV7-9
TGTGCCAGCAGCCCGCAGGGTGGCGGAGAAAAACTGTTTTTT
CASSPQGGGEKLFF
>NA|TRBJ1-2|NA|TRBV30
TGTGCCTGGACCCCTCACATCTATGGCTACACCTTC
CAWTPHIYGYTF
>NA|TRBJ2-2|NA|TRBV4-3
TGCGCCAGCAGCCAACGACAGATCACCGGGGAGCTGTTTTTT
CASSQRQITGELFF
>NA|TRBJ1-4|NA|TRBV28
TGTGCCAGCAGTTTAGTTCCTCAGGGGACGGGTGAAAAACTGTTTTTT
CASSLVPQGTGEKLFF
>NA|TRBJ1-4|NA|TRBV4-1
TGCGCCAGCAGCCAAGTTATTTCTGAAAAACTGTTTTTT
CASSQVISEKLFF
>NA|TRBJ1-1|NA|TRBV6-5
TGTGCCAGCAGTTACCTGGGGGACACTGAAGCTTTCTTT
CASSYLGDTEAFF
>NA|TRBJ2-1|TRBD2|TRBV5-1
TGCGCCAGCAGCGCGGGGACTAGCGGGAGTCTTTACAATGAGCAGTTCTTC
CASSAGTSGSLYNEQFF
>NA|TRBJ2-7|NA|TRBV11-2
TGTGCCAGCAGCTTAGAGTGGGGGGCCCAAATGAAGATCTACGAGCAGTACTTC
CASSLEWGAQMKIYEQYF
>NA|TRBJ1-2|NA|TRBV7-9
TGTGCCAGCAGCTTAGCTTCCCCTCTGAGGGCCCTTTATGGCTACACCTTC
CASSLASPLRALYGYTF
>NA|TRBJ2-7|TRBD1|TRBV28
TGTGCCAGCAGTCTAGACGGACAGGGTACCTACGAGCAGTACTTC
CASSLDGQGTYEQYF
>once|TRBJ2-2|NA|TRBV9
TGTGCCAGCAGCCTAGCGGACAGGGCGAACGGGGAGCTGTTTTTT
CASSLADRANGELFF
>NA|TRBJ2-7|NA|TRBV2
TGTGCCAGCAGAGAGACAGGGAGGGGCTACGAGCAGTACTTC
CASRETGRGYEQYF
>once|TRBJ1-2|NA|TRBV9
TGTGCCAGCAGCGCTTTGGGTTCCGCTGGCTACACCTTC
CASSALGSAGYTF
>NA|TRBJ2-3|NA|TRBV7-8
TGTGCCAGCAGCTTCTCCGGGACGAGGGGAGTAGATACGCAGTATTTT
CASSFSGTRGVDTQYF
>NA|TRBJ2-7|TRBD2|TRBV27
TGTGCCAGCAGTTTATTCGCGAGCGGGACCACAACCTACGAGCAGTACTTC
CASSLFASGTTTYEQYF
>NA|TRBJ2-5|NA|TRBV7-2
TGTGCCAGCAGTCCCCCCCCGATCCAAGAGACCCAGTACTTC
CASSPPPIQETQYF
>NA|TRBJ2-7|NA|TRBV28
TGTGCCAGCAGTTCCTTCATAGGGCCCCCGTACGAGCAGTACTTC
CASSSFIGPPYEQYF
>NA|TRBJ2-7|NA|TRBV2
TGTGCCAGCAGTGTCCTCGCGGACTCCTACGAGCAGTACTTC
CASSVLADSYEQYF
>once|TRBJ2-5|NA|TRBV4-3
TGCGCCAGCAGCCAAGTATGGGGCCCCGTGTTCGACCAGTACTTC
CASSQVWGPVFDQYF